This T cell receptor (beta chain) was sequenced for a study of T cell changes during pregnancy in multiple sclerosis. Between the trimmed V and J ends, which lost 1 base and 2 bases, there was a span of 12 bases. The CDR3 runs 16 residues. Germline CDR1 LNHDA, CDR2 SQIVND (reference sequence). The assay was immunoSEQ multiplex PCR, and TCRdb's table has in-frame clones only and misses some. The sample lists about 31,000 clones, roughly 90% occurring once. The material was CD8+ T cells from peripheral blood mononuclear cells, obtained in the second trimester of pregnancy. The sequence was obtained from a female donor with multiple sclerosis, enrolled in a pregnancy study. The rearrangement links TRBV19 to TRBJ2-1, with a possible D match to TRBD1 (5 bases). CDR3: CASSIGAGNPYNEQFF. For the CDR3, the DNA is TGTGCCAGTAGTATAGGGGCAGGGAACCCCTACAATGAGCAGTTCTTC.